The 20 T cell receptor beta chains below come from one sample, sequenced in a study of patients and donors after allogeneic stem cell transplantation. Each CDR3 protein is one row after TCRdb ran MiXCR on the RT-PCR reads. The top ten clones hold roughly 6% of a sample with about 960,000 distinct CDR3 sequences, roughly 18% of them seen once. Material for sequencing was blood, either unsorted or a sorted T cell fraction (not recorded which). The receptors here all came from a human donor who was either an allogeneic HSCT recipient or a stem cell or donor lymphocyte infusion donor (not recorded which). It is not recorded whose cells these are; they may come from a transplant donor.

The chain recombines TRBV11-2 with TRBJ2-3; D is unresolved. The CDR3 is made up of 12 amino acids. The germline V gene has CDR1 SGHAT and CDR2 FQNNGV. V lost 1 base and J 9 bases, leaving 8 bases between the germline ends. CDR3 nucleotide sequence: TGTGCCAGCAGCTTAGGTCCGGCGACGCAGTATTTT. Translated, it gives CASSLGPATQYF.

There are a few counts of this clonotype. The CDR3 reads CASSQGLDQPQHF. The DNA for the CDR3 is TGTGCCAGCTCACAGGGTTTGGATCAGCCCCAGCATTTT. This sequence joins TRBV18 and TRBJ1-5, with D uncertain. Trimming removed 4 bases from V and 5 bases from J, with 9 bases in between. In germline, CDR1 is KGHSH, CDR2 LQKENI. CDR3 size: 13 residues. The entire variable domain, with the rest obtained from reference TRBV18 and TRBJ1-5, is as follows: NAGVMQNPRHLVRRRGQEARLRCSPMKGHSHVYWYRQLPEEGLKFMVYLQKENIIDESGMPKERFSAEFPKEGPSILRIQQVVRGDSAAYFCASSQGLDQPQHFGDGTRLSIL.

This clonotype appeared many times. The chain carries TRBV5-1 and TRBJ2-4; TRBD1 matches 7 bases. V lost 0 bases, J lost 1 base, and 1 base stayed unmatched. The CDR3 contains 15 residues. Germline assignment: CDR1 SGHRS and CDR2 YFSETQ. The CDR3 DNA is TGCGCCAGCAGCTTGGTAGGGGGCGCCAAAAACATTCAGTACTTC. Translating it yields CASSLVGGAKNIQYF.

The chain is built from TRBV24-1 and TRBJ2-5, with TRBD1 matching 10 bases. V shed 9 bases and J 2 bases; nucleotides not matched to a gene: 2. Germline V gene sequence: CDR1 KGHDR, CDR2 SFDVKD. This CDR3 is built from 13 residues. The CDR3 loop reads CATEGQGQETQYF. The DNA of the CDR3 is TGTGCCACCGAGGGACAGGGGCAAGAGACCCAGTACTTC.

This sequence joins TRBV6-5 and TRBJ2-5, with a weak D call TRBD1 (6 bases). The CDR3 totals 15 residues. From germline, CDR1 is MNHEY and CDR2 SVGAGI. V dropped 0 bases and J dropped 6 bases, with 14 bases sitting between them. CDR3 in DNA: TGTGCCAGCAGTTACTCGGGTTTAACAGGGAAGACCCAGTACTTC. It encodes CASSYSGLTGKTQYF.

In its sample, this clonotype was seen a few times. The chain is built from TRBV7-3 and TRBJ1-1, with no clear D. The CDR3 runs to 14 residues. V lost 4 bases, J lost 3 bases, and 12 bases lay in between. Germline V gives CDR1 SGHTA, CDR2 FQGTGA. The CDR3: CASSYLPGDTEAFF. The CDR3 nucleotides are TGTGCCAGCAGCTACCTCCCCGGGGACACTGAAGCTTTCTTT.

This clonotype was seen a handful of times. The genes are TRBV12-3 or TRBV12-4 and TRBJ2-2, with TRBD2 identical over 13 bases. V gave up 5 bases and J gave up 4 bases; unmatched junction bases: 4. This CDR3 has 16 amino acids. The CDR3: CASSTGTSGTTGELFF. In DNA form, the CDR3 reads TGTGCCAGCAGTACCGGGACTAGCGGGACCACCGGGGAGCTGTTTTTT.

This clonotype was found a few times. The J gene is TRBJ2-7, the V gene TRBV7-2, with 9 bases that match TRBD2. The CDR3 has 17 amino acids. Germline V gene lookup returns CDR1 SGHTA and CDR2 FQGNSA. Unmatched junction bases numbered 11, after V lost 1 base and J lost 4 bases. The CDR3 loop reads CASSLVRLGGGAYEQYF. CDR3 DNA: TGTGCCAGCAGCTTAGTGCGGCTTGGCGGGGGGGCTTACGAGCAGTACTTC.

V gene TRBV30 combines with J gene TRBJ2-7; possible D gene TRBD1, 5 bases. CDR1 and CDR2 (germline): GTSNPN, SVGIG (reference sequence). Trimming took 4 bases from V and 9 from J, leaving 13 bases between them. The CDR3 is 11 amino acids. The CDR3 DNA is TGTGCCTGGAACCCAGGGTTGCGGCAGTACTTC. Protein: CAWNPGLRQYF.

Ten or more counts support this clonotype. The CDR3 DNA is TGTGCCAGCAGCTTAGGACTCTACGAGCAGTACTTC. It is translated as CASSLGLYEQYF. The genes are TRBV5-5 and TRBJ2-7, with a possible D match to TRBD2 (5 bases). The V and J ends lost 2 bases and 3 bases respectively, with 6 bases between them. Germline CDR1 and CDR2: SGHKS and YYEKEE (reference sequence). The CDR3 is 12 residues long.

The rearrangement links TRBV5-1 to TRBJ2-1; no firm D call. CDR1 is SGHRS, CDR2 YFSETQ, per germline. The ends were cut back, 4 bases at V and 10 bases at J, with 21 bases in the middle. The CDR3 spans 15 residues. The CDR3 bases are TGCGCCAGCAGCCTTATAAGTGCGTCGGCTGGGGAGCAGTTCTTC. Amino acid sequence: CASSLISASAGEQFF.

The CDR3 loop is CASSPTGTGGVQETQYF. The CDR3 nucleotides are TGTGCCAGCAGCCCGACAGGGACAGGGGGCGTTCAGGAGACCCAGTACTTC. This chain uses TRBV3-1 with TRBJ2-5; TRBD1 matches 12 bases. The CDR3 covers 17 residues. Germline V CDR1 and CDR2: LGHDT, YNNKEL (reference sequence). Germline trimming cut 4 bases from V and 5 bases from J; bases unmatched to any gene: 11.

The chain uses TRBV10-3 and TRBJ2-7, with 7 positions matching TRBD2. The CDR3 totals 14 residues. Trimming took 6 bases from V and 2 from J; bases not matched to a gene: 7. Germline V lookup: CDR1 ENHRY, CDR2 SYGVKD. CDR3 residues: CAISPSGGTYEQYF. Written as DNA, the CDR3 is TGTGCCATCAGCCCTAGCGGAGGTACCTACGAGCAGTACTTC.

The chain has TRBV2 and TRBJ2-7, with 12 bases aligning to TRBD1. The germline V gene encodes CDR1 SNHLY and CDR2 FYNNEI. J was trimmed by 4 bases and V by 6 bases; bases with no gene match: 4. The CDR3 is made up of 14 amino acids. The CDR3 DNA reads TGTGCCAGCAGGGGGACAGGGGGCTTTTACGAGCAGTACTTC. This codes for CASRGTGGFYEQYF.

This clonotype was seen ten or more times. J is TRBJ1-3 and V is TRBV5-6; D might be TRBD1 (5 bases). V lost 4 bases to trimming and J lost 0 bases, with 11 bases between them. Germline assignment: CDR1 SGHDT and CDR2 YYEEEE. The CDR3 is 15 amino acids. CDR3 coding DNA: TGTGCCAGCAGCCGGGACGGCTACTCTGGAAACACCATATATTTT. This sequence encodes CASSRDGYSGNTIYF.

Ten or more counts support this clonotype. This chain connects TRBV7-9 to TRBJ2-4; D gene unclear. Trimming removed 5 bases from V and 1 base from J, with 6 bases in between. The CDR3 sequence is 13 residues long. CDR1 and CDR2 (germline): SEHNR, FQNEAQ (reference sequence). CDR3 protein: CASSQEAKNIQYF. CDR3 in DNA: TGTGCCAGCAGCCAGGAGGCCAAAAACATTCAGTACTTC.

The table lists this clonotype with many counts. The chain has TRBV12-3 or TRBV12-4 and TRBJ1-5, with no clear D. V dropped 4 bases and J dropped 5 bases, with 15 bases sitting between them. CDR3 length equals 15 residues. For the CDR3, the DNA is TGTGCCAGCAGTTCGAGGGAGGGATATCATCAGCCCCAGCATTTT. Translated: CASSSREGYHQPQHF.

The chain couples TRBV7-9 to TRBJ2-1; D perhaps matches TRBD1 (5 bases). CDR1 is SEHNR and CDR2 is FQNEAQ in the germline V gene (reference sequence). CDR3 length equals 16 residues. V was shortened by 2 bases and J by 0 bases, with 11 bases between the two germline ends. The CDR3 spells CASSLRQTVSYNEQFF. In DNA form, the CDR3 reads TGTGCCAGCAGCTTAAGACAGACTGTCTCCTACAATGAGCAGTTCTTC.

V usage is TRBV6-5 and J usage is TRBJ1-3, with 8 positions matching TRBD1. Germline CDR1 is MNHEY and CDR2 is SVGAGI. The length of the CDR3 is 16 residues. J was trimmed by 4 bases and V by 1 base; bases with no gene match: 6. Here the CDR3 reads CASSYFQGARGNTIYF. The CDR3 bases are TGTGCCAGCAGTTACTTTCAGGGGGCGCGGGGAAACACCATATATTTT.

Ten or more counts support this clonotype. This sequence joins TRBV10-3 and TRBJ1-5, with TRBD1 as a possible D gene (5 bases). Germline V gene sequence: CDR1 ENHRY, CDR2 SYGVKD. CDR3 length: 16 residues. The V end was cut by 3 bases, the J end by 7 bases, with 19 bases between. The CDR3 bases are TGTGCCATCAGTGATAGATCGTCGAGGGGCGGGCAGCCCCAGCATTTT. This translates into CAISDRSSRGGQPQHF.